The rows below give T cell receptor beta chains drawn from one sample of a study of shared clonotypes between healthy human individuals. Profiling relied on immunoSEQ multiplex PCR, and the TCRdb table lists in-frame clones only, not all of them. Of 550,000 to 650,000 clones in the sample, approximately 96% were seen once. Sequencing was done on a sample of naive CD8+ T cells sorted from blood. The receptors originated from a woman aged 25 to 39 in good health. The CDR3 runs from the conserved cysteine through the conserved F or W. Fields, in order: V gene, clone size, D gene, J gene, CDR3 DNA, CDR3 protein. D genes are given only for firm matches. Size tells how often a clone was seen (once, few, many) or the class of an expanded clone, and some rows leave it out.

V: TRBV4-1; size: NA; D: TRBD1; J: TRBJ1-5; DNA: TGCGCCAGCAGCCAAGAAGCGGGACAGGTAAATCAGCCCCAGCATTTT; CDR3: CASSQEAGQVNQPQHF
V: TRBV6-5; size: NA; D: NA; J: TRBJ2-7; DNA: TGTGCCAGCAGTTACTCTGGCGGGACTCCTGAGCAGTACTTC; CDR3: CASSYSGGTPEQYF
V: TRBV27; size: NA; D: NA; J: TRBJ2-7; DNA: TGTGCCAGCAGTTCGACGCCCTACGAGCAGTACTTC; CDR3: CASSSTPYEQYF
V: TRBV7-8; size: NA; D: NA; J: TRBJ2-7; DNA: TGTGCCAGCAGCTTAGCCATGACAGGAACCTACGAGCAGTACTTC; CDR3: CASSLAMTGTYEQYF
V: TRBV7-9; size: NA; D: NA; J: TRBJ2-2; DNA: TGTGCCAGCAGCTTATCTGTCCCGGCCGGGGAGCTGTTTTTT; CDR3: CASSLSVPAGELFF
V: TRBV11-2; size: NA; D: NA; J: TRBJ2-7; DNA: TGTGCCAGCAGCTTGGGCGGGGCGAGGTACTCCTACGAGCAGTACTTC; CDR3: CASSLGGARYSYEQYF
V: TRBV25-1; size: NA; D: TRBD1; J: TRBJ1-2; DNA: TGTGCCAGCAGTGAAGGATGGACAGGGGATGGCTACACCTTC; CDR3: CASSEGWTGDGYTF
V: TRBV7-3; size: NA; D: NA; J: TRBJ2-7; DNA: TGTGCCAGCCTCGGAGCAGGGGCCGACAGATACGAGCAGTACTTC; CDR3: CASLGAGADRYEQYF
V: TRBV7-6; size: NA; D: TRBD2; J: TRBJ2-1; DNA: TGTGCCAGCAGCTTTACAATAGCGGGAGGGCCGAGCGATGAGCAGTTCTTC; CDR3: CASSFTIAGGPSDEQFF
V: TRBV27; size: NA; D: NA; J: TRBJ2-7; DNA: TGTGCCAGCAGTTTATACGTCGGGGTCGAGCAGTACTTC; CDR3: CASSLYVGVEQYF
V: TRBV7-9; size: NA; D: TRBD2; J: TRBJ2-2; DNA: TGTGCCAGCAGCTTAGTCGGGGGGATGAACACCGGGGAGCTGTTTTTT; CDR3: CASSLVGGMNTGELFF
V: TRBV9; size: NA; D: TRBD1; J: TRBJ1-4; DNA: TGTGCCAGCAGCTTATCCGGGACAGGGTACGAAAAACTGTTTTTT; CDR3: CASSLSGTGYEKLFF
V: TRBV28; size: NA; D: NA; J: TRBJ2-1; DNA: TGTGCCAGCATGGAGGGGAACAATGAGCAGTTCTTC; CDR3: CASMEGNNEQFF
V: TRBV9; size: NA; D: TRBD1; J: TRBJ2-7; DNA: TGTGCCAGCAGCGAACAGGGGTCCGGATCCTACGAGCAGTACTTC; CDR3: CASSEQGSGSYEQYF
V: TRBV5-6; size: NA; D: NA; J: TRBJ1-1; DNA: TGTGCCAGCAGCTTGGAGGTTCGGGGCCCTGAAGCTTTCTTT; CDR3: CASSLEVRGPEAFF
V: TRBV10-3; size: once; D: NA; J: TRBJ2-3; DNA: TGTGCCATCAGTGAGTCGAAGACCGGGGGCTACACAGATACGCAGTATTTT; CDR3: CAISESKTGGYTDTQYF
V: TRBV6-5; size: NA; D: NA; J: TRBJ2-2; DNA: TGTGCCAGCAGTTACTCTAGGGTCACCGGGGAGCTGTTTTTT; CDR3: CASSYSRVTGELFF
V: TRBV7-9; size: NA; D: NA; J: TRBJ2-7; DNA: TGTGCCAGCTCTAGCAACCTCTACGAGCAGTACTTC; CDR3: CASSSNLYEQYF
V: TRBV2; size: NA; D: NA; J: TRBJ2-1; DNA: TGTGCCAGCAGTGAATCGGTTGGCTGGGGAGGGGGCCGCAATGAGCAGTTCTTC; CDR3: CASSESVGWGGGRNEQFF
V: TRBV18; size: NA; D: NA; J: TRBJ2-7; DNA: TGTGCCAGCTCACCACCCAAGGGGACCTCCTACGAGCAGTACTTC; CDR3: CASSPPKGTSYEQYF
V: TRBV5-6; size: NA; D: NA; J: TRBJ1-2; DNA: TGTGCCAGCAGCCCAGCAGTGGGAGACTATGGCTACACCTTC; CDR3: CASSPAVGDYGYTF
V: TRBV27; size: NA; D: TRBD1; J: TRBJ1-1; DNA: TGTGCCAGCAGTCCCGGGACAGGGGTTTTTGGCACTGAAGCTTTCTTT; CDR3: CASSPGTGVFGTEAFF
V: TRBV5-1; size: NA; D: NA; J: TRBJ2-7; DNA: TGCGCCAGCAGCTTGGCGAGCCCCTACGAGCAGTACTTC; CDR3: CASSLASPYEQYF
V: TRBV6-5; size: NA; D: NA; J: TRBJ1-2; DNA: TGTGCCAGCAGTTACTCGGCTGTCTATGGCTACACCTTC; CDR3: CASSYSAVYGYTF
V: TRBV28; size: NA; D: NA; J: TRBJ2-1; DNA: TGTGCCAGCAGTTTCTCCACGTCCGGGACATACTCCGTCTTC; CDR3: CASSFSTSGTYSVF
V: TRBV10-2; size: NA; D: NA; J: TRBJ2-5; DNA: TGCGCCAGCAGTGAGGAAGCAGAGACCCAGTACTTC; CDR3: CASSEEAETQYF
V: TRBV13; size: NA; D: TRBD2; J: TRBJ2-7; DNA: TGTGCCAGCAGCCAACGACTAGCTGACGAGCAGTACTTC; CDR3: CASSQRLADEQYF
V: TRBV7-9; size: NA; D: TRBD1; J: TRBJ1-5; DNA: TGTGCCAGCAGCCAGGAGGGGGACAGTCAGCCCCAGCATTTT; CDR3: CASSQEGDSQPQHF
V: TRBV27; size: NA; D: NA; J: TRBJ2-7; DNA: TGTGCCAGCAGTTCAGGGGCCCACGAGCAGTACTTC; CDR3: CASSSGAHEQYF
V: TRBV7-2; size: NA; D: NA; J: TRBJ2-7; DNA: TGTGCCAGCAGCTGGCAGGGGAGGGACGAGCAGTACTTC; CDR3: CASSWQGRDEQYF
V: TRBV29-1; size: NA; D: NA; J: TRBJ2-1; DNA: TGCAGCGTTTGGGTTGGTGAGCAGTTCTTC; CDR3: CSVWVGEQFF
V: TRBV29-1; size: once; D: NA; J: TRBJ2-5; DNA: TGCAGCGTTGAAGATCGAGTTTTTGGCGGAAGGTACCAAGAGACCCAGTACTTC; CDR3: CSVEDRVFGGRYQETQYF
V: TRBV29-1; size: NA; D: TRBD1; J: TRBJ1-1; DNA: TGCAGCGTTTCAGGGACAGGGATATTAGACACTGAAGCTTTCTTT; CDR3: CSVSGTGILDTEAFF
V: TRBV2; size: NA; D: NA; J: TRBJ2-3; DNA: TGTGCCAGCAGTGAACGTCCACCCCACACAGATACGCAGTATTTT; CDR3: CASSERPPHTDTQYF
V: TRBV7-2; size: NA; D: TRBD2; J: TRBJ2-2; DNA: TGTGCCAGCAGGGGAGGGCTAGCGGGTGTCACCGGGGAGCTGTTTTTT; CDR3: CASRGGLAGVTGELFF